The 3 T cell receptor beta chains given below trace back to one sample, sequenced in a study of patients and donors after allogeneic stem cell transplantation. One entry per CDR3 protein, called by TCRdb with MiXCR from the RT-PCR reads. Among hundreds of thousands of distinct CDR3 sequences, roughly 17% were seen once, and the ten largest hold less than 8.5%. Sequenced sample: blood, either unsorted or a sorted T cell fraction (not recorded which). These receptor sequences come from a human donor who was either an allogeneic HSCT recipient or a stem cell or donor lymphocyte infusion donor (not recorded which). It is not recorded whose cells these are; they may come from a transplant donor.

The chain employs TRBV4-1 and TRBJ2-4; D is possibly TRBD2 (5 bases). The ends were cut back, 4 bases at V and 2 bases at J, with 12 bases in the middle. The germline V gene has CDR1 MGHRA and CDR2 YSYEKL. The CDR3 consists of 15 residues. The CDR3 DNA is TGCGCCAGCAGCCCAGGCGGAGGTTCCAAAAACATTCAGTACTTC. The encoded protein is CASSPGGGSKNIQYF.

This clonotype appeared a few times. The rearrangement links TRBV6-4 to TRBJ2-2, with D perhaps matching TRBD1 (6 bases). V was shortened by 9 bases and J by 7 bases, with 15 bases between the two germline ends. The length of the CDR3 is 13 residues. Germline V gene lookup returns CDR1 MRHNA and CDR2 SNTAGT. The CDR3 here is CASKVTGGGELFF. The CDR3 bases are TGTGCCAGTAAAGTGACAGGCGGCGGGGAGCTGTTTTTT.

This clonotype was detected ten times or more. The chain recombines TRBV12-3 or TRBV12-4 with TRBJ2-2; maybe TRBD1 (6 bases). This CDR3 is built from 15 residues. V gave up 1 base and J gave up 1 base, with 7 bases separating them. CDR3 loop: CASSLVGQNTGELFF. In nucleotides, the CDR3 is TGTGCCAGCAGTTTAGTGGGACAGAACACCGGGGAGCTGTTTTTT.